The 16 T cell receptor beta chains reported below all come from one sample, sequenced in a study of T cells after yellow fever vaccination. TCRdb analysed the 5' RACE reads with MiXCR anew, one entry per CDR3 protein. Seen here are just under 600,000 distinct CDR3 sequences, 13% observed once, and the top ten hold roughly an eighth. The specimen comprised PBMCs, sampled on the day of the yellow fever booster vaccination. These receptors all stem from a man aged 25 to 40 who received the YFV17D yellow fever vaccine.

This clonotype was seen only a few times. This rearrangement joins TRBV14 to TRBJ2-3, with 9 bases matching TRBD2. Trimming cost V 3 bases and J 2 bases; bases outside gene matches: 9. The V gene's germline CDR1 is SGHDN and CDR2 FVKESK. The CDR3 runs to 17 residues. The CDR3 DNA reads TGTGCCAGCAGCCACCCCGCTAGCGGGGCAATCACAGATACGCAGTATTTT. The encoded protein is CASSHPASGAITDTQYF.

This clonotype has only a few counts. V is TRBV6-1 and J is TRBJ2-7; TRBD1 matches 7 bases. Trimming removed 1 base from V and 3 bases from J; junction bases left unmatched: 3. This CDR3 has 14 residues. Germline CDR1 reads MNHNS; CDR2 reads SASEGT. CDR3 sequence reads: CASSEGQGFYEQYF. The DNA of the CDR3 is TGTGCCAGCAGTGAAGGACAGGGATTCTACGAGCAGTACTTC.

This clonotype was observed a few times. The rearrangement uses TRBV7-3 and TRBJ2-1; 7 nucleotides agree with TRBD2. Germline V gene data show CDR1 as SGHTA and CDR2 as FQGTGA. The trim removed 0 bases at V and 8 bases at J, leaving 13 bases unmatched. This CDR3 is built from 17 residues. The CDR3 region is CASSLTGLAVVRYEQFF. The CDR3 nucleotides read TGTGCCAGCAGCTTAACGGGCCTAGCGGTTGTACGTTATGAGCAGTTCTTC.

This clonotype was recorded a few times. V gene TRBV7-8 combines with J gene TRBJ2-1, with 7 bases that match TRBD2. CDR1 is SGHVS, CDR2 FQNEAQ, per germline. The CDR3 loop spans 15 amino acids. V gave up 4 bases and J gave up 8 bases; unmatched junction bases: 11. CDR3 DNA: TGTGCCAGCAGCTCCCATTTGACTAGCTTTTATGAGCAGTTCTTC. Its translation is CASSSHLTSFYEQFF.

CDR3 sequence (DNA): TGTGCCAGCAGTGACCAATTAGGGGGCACTGAAGCTTTCTTT. Amino acids: CASSDQLGGTEAFF. The chain links TRBV6-4 to TRBJ1-1; a weak D match, TRBD1 (6 bases). CDR1 is MRHNA and CDR2 is SNTAGT in the germline V gene. CDR3 length: 14 amino acids. V was cut by 2 bases and J by 4 bases, with 11 bases left in between.

The gene calls are TRBV20-1 and TRBJ2-1; 14 bases align to TRBD2. With 6 bases clipped from V and 12 bases from J, the junction kept 10 bases outside the gene matches. The CDR3 has 14 amino acids. CDR1 is DFQATT, CDR2 SNEGSKA, per germline (reference sequence). The CDR3 reads CSAAGTSGSLVQFF. DNA of the CDR3: TGCAGTGCAGCCGGGACTAGCGGGAGTTTGGTGCAGTTCTTC.

V and J are TRBV6-5 and TRBJ2-1, with TRBD2 matching over 11 bases. V shed 2 bases and J 9 bases; nucleotides not matched to a gene: 9. The CDR3 is made up of 16 amino acids. The V gene's germline CDR1 is MNHEY and CDR2 SVGAGI. The CDR3 DNA follows: TGTGCCAGCAGTTACGGGTCTAGCGGGAGGCCGGGTGAGCAGTTCTTC. Translating gives CASSYGSSGRPGEQFF.

The chain joins TRBV7-9 to TRBJ1-6; D gene uncertain. The germline V gene has CDR1 SEHNR and CDR2 FQNEAQ (reference sequence). Trimming pared 3 bases from V and 3 bases from J, leaving 6 bases between. CDR3 length: 14 amino acids. DNA for the CDR3: TGTGCCAGCAGCTTGGTGGTCTATAATTCACCCCTCCACTTT. Protein sequence: CASSLVVYNSPLHF.

The chain is built from TRBV11-2 and TRBJ2-1; D might be TRBD1 (5 bases). This CDR3 is built from 16 residues. Germline CDR1 and CDR2: SGHAT and FQNNGV. V shed 5 bases and J shed 2 bases, with 16 bases lying between them. CDR3 bases: TGTGCCAGCAGCAGTATTAAGGGGTCCCCCTACAATGAGCAGTTCTTC. Translating gives CASSSIKGSPYNEQFF.

This clonotype was seen ten or more times. The gene calls are TRBV5-1 and TRBJ2-6; 12 bases are shared with TRBD1. Germline V lookup: CDR1 SGHRS, CDR2 YFSETQ. CDR3 length: 17 residues. Germline trimming cut 5 bases from V and 3 bases from J; bases unmatched to any gene: 6. CDR3 in amino acids: CASRTGTGGIGANVLTF. Written as DNA, the CDR3 is TGCGCCAGCAGAACCGGGACAGGGGGCATTGGGGCCAACGTCCTGACTTTC.

There are a few counts of this clonotype. The V gene is TRBV6-1, the J gene TRBJ2-1, with 8 bases fitting TRBD2. Germline values: CDR1 MNHNS, CDR2 SASEGT. The CDR3 runs 15 residues. V shed 5 bases and J 10 bases; nucleotides not matched to a gene: 13. This CDR3 reads CASSQWLAGSDEQFF. DNA for the CDR3: TGTGCCAGCAGTCAATGGTTAGCGGGATCTGACGAGCAGTTCTTC.

The chain employs TRBV7-8 and TRBJ2-7, with 12 positions matching TRBD2. The germline gives CDR1 SGHVS, CDR2 FQNEAQ. After removal of 5 bases from V and 6 bases from J, the junction contained 5 bases not matched to a gene. CDR3 length equals 14 residues. CDR3 amino acids: CASSRLAGAVEQYF. The CDR3 DNA reads TGTGCCAGCAGCCGACTAGCGGGAGCGGTCGAGCAGTACTTC.

V gene TRBV28 combines with J gene TRBJ1-6, with D perhaps matching TRBD1 (6 bases). CDR3 length equals 15 residues. Germline V lookup: CDR1 MDHEN, CDR2 SYDVKM. Trimming cost V 6 bases and J 3 bases, with 12 bases left between them. The CDR3 here is CASRVPDSYNSPLHF. Here the CDR3 DNA reads TGTGCCAGCAGGGTCCCGGACAGCTATAATTCACCCCTCCACTTT. Together with reference TRBV28 and TRBJ1-6, the CDR3 gives the full variable domain: DVKVTQSSRYLVKRTGEKVFLECVQDMDHENMFWYRQDPGLGLRLIYFSYDVKMKEKGDIPEGYSVSREKKERFSLILESASTNQTSMYLCASRVPDSYNSPLHFGNGTRLTVT.

The chain employs TRBV3-1 and TRBJ2-7; D unresolved. The CDR3 spans 12 residues. The V gene lost 1 base and the J gene lost 6 bases, with 7 bases spanning the gap. Germline-derived CDR1 and CDR2 are LGHDT and YNNKEL (reference sequence). The CDR3 DNA reads TGTGCCAGCAGCCAAGTAGGTCGCGAGCAGTACTTC. It codes for CASSQVGREQYF.

This clonotype was counted many times. The chain combines TRBV27 with TRBJ2-1; either TRBD1 or TRBD2 may fit D (5 bases each). Germline assignment: CDR1 MNHEY and CDR2 SMNVEV (reference sequence). The V gene lost 6 bases and the J gene lost 3 bases, with 6 bases spanning the gap. The CDR3 sequence is 12 residues long. The CDR3 here is CASRGDYNEQFF. The CDR3 bases are TGTGCCAGCAGGGGGGACTACAATGAGCAGTTCTTC.

This clonotype has at least ten counts. This chain uses TRBV6-5 with TRBJ2-7; either TRBD1 or TRBD2 may fit D (5 bases each). The CDR3 has 15 amino acids. Germline assignment: CDR1 MNHEY and CDR2 SVGAGI. V gave up 5 bases and J gave up 3 bases, with 17 bases separating them. The CDR3 region has the DNA TGTGCCAGCAGTAGGGACGGAAGAGGGAACTACGAGCAGTACTTC. Translating it yields CASSRDGRGNYEQYF.